Listed here are 32 T cell receptor beta chains from one sample, sequenced in a study of blood T cells in healthy people across ages. Next came a second PCR, run for about 6 to 11 cycles, which used a sample-barcoded 5' primer along with a J-beta primer mix. TCRdb used MiXCR to reprocess the 5' RACE reads, holding one entry per CDR3 protein. The sample has approximately 730,000 distinct CDR3 sequences, about 40% seen once. Sequencing used blood. These TCRs come from a woman between 55 and 75 years old in good health.

The chain combines TRBV7-2 with TRBJ2-5; 7 positions match TRBD2. V dropped 5 bases and J dropped 1; count of bases not matched to a gene: 7. CDR3 length: 15 residues. The germline V gene encodes CDR1 SGHTA and CDR2 FQGNSA. CDR3 region: CASSPRSGAQETQYF. The CDR3 nucleotides read TGTGCCAGCAGCCCAAGAAGCGGGGCCCAAGAGACCCAGTACTTC.

This clonotype was counted a few times. This sequence joins TRBV12-3 or TRBV12-4 and TRBJ2-6; no firm D call. CDR3 size: 15 residues. V was trimmed by 5 bases and J by 2 bases, leaving 10 bases between them. CDR3 DNA: TGTGCCAGCAGTCGCTCCGGGCCTGGGGCCAACGTCCTGACTTTC. The encoded protein is CASSRSGPGANVLTF.

A remark on this clonotype: A read error may be the cause here, since a much bigger clone is one base away. V usage is TRBV20-1 and J usage is TRBJ1-4, with a tentative D call TRBD1 (5 bases). This CDR3 contains 16 residues. Germline CDR1 and CDR2: DFQATT and SNEGSKA (reference sequence). CDR3: CSARVGGTPGYENLFF. The CDR3 DNA reads as TGCAGTGCTAGAGTGGGCGGGACCCCCGGATATGAAAACCTGTTTTTT.

This chain uses TRBV20-1 with TRBJ2-5; 9 bases map to TRBD1. The assigned J gene may be wrong: the sequence end matches TRBJ2-7 better. The CDR3 consists of 14 residues. Germline CDR1 is DFQATT and CDR2 is SNEGSKA (reference sequence). DNA for the CDR3: TGCAGTGCTAGACCCCGGACAGGGGACTACGAGCAGTACTTC. Translated, it gives CSARPRTGDYEQYF.

Only a few counts were recorded for this clonotype. The gene calls are TRBV20-1 and TRBJ2-3; a possible D gene is TRBD2 (6 bases). This CDR3 region has 14 residues. From germline, CDR1 is DFQATT and CDR2 SNEGSKA (reference sequence). V lost 6 bases and J lost 6, with 19 bases in between. In DNA form, the CDR3 reads TGCAGTGCCCCTGTGGCGGGGCCCGTGGATACGCAGTATTTT. This translates into CSAPVAGPVDTQYF.

This clonotype was recorded many times. The chain combines TRBV25-1 with TRBJ2-7, with D possibly being TRBD2 (5 bases). The CDR3 has 13 amino acids. Germline V gene sequence: CDR1 MGHDK, CDR2 SYGVNS. Trimming removed 7 bases from V and 4 bases from J, with 14 bases in between. The CDR3 is CASTPSGIYEQYF. The CDR3 DNA is TGTGCCAGCACCCCCAGCGGAATATACGAGCAGTACTTC.

This clonotype was seen a handful of times. The chain links TRBV20-1 to TRBJ2-1, with TRBD2 identical over 9 bases. The tail of the sequence fits TRBJ2-7 better, so the J call may be wrong. The CDR3 sequence is 15 residues long. From germline, CDR1 is DFQATT and CDR2 SNEGSKA (reference sequence). The DNA for the CDR3 is TGCAGTGCTAGTATGCTAGCGGGAAAGTACAATGAGCAGTACTTC. Translated: CSASMLAGKYNEQYF.

This clonotype appeared a few times. The chain combines TRBV6-5 with TRBJ2-4, with TRBD2 as a possible D gene (6 bases). With the DNA end fitting TRBJ2-5 better, the J assignment may be wrong. The CDR3 has 15 residues. The V gene's germline CDR1 is MNHEY and CDR2 SVGAGI. The CDR3 DNA sequence: TGTGCCAGCAGTTCCGCGGGCGCCGGGAGTGAGACCCAGTACTTC. This sequence encodes CASSSAGAGSETQYF.

The chain carries TRBV20-1 and TRBJ1-2, with D hard to call. Looked up from germline, CDR1 is DFQATT and CDR2 is SNEGSKA (reference sequence). The CDR3 has 13 amino acids. V was pared by 5 bases and J by 3 bases, with 13 bases between. The CDR3 DNA reads TGCAGTGCTGGGGATCCAGGATACTATGGCTACACCTTC. Protein: CSAGDPGYYGYTF.

This clonotype occurred once. The chain combines TRBV29-1 with TRBJ2-1; D gene ambiguous. The V gene lost 5 bases and the J gene lost 6 bases, with 17 bases spanning the gap. Germline loops: CDR1 SQVTM, CDR2 ANQGSEA. The CDR3 totals 14 residues. Here the CDR3 reads CSVRQTRLANEQFF. CDR3 DNA sequence: TGCAGCGTTCGCCAAACAAGGTTAGCCAATGAGCAGTTCTTC.

The chain employs TRBV24-1 and TRBJ2-1; 11 nucleotides line up with TRBD1. Near its end, the DNA agrees better with TRBJ2-7, so the J call may be wrong. Germline V gene data show CDR1 as KGHDR and CDR2 as SFDVKD. CDR3 length: 16 amino acids. Written as DNA, the CDR3 is TGTGCCACCAGTGACCGGACAGGGGGCTCCTACAATGAGCAGTACTTC. As protein: CATSDRTGGSYNEQYF.

This clonotype was counted only a few times. The chain recombines TRBV29-1 with TRBJ1-1; 7 bases fit TRBD1. This CDR3 has 14 amino acids. The germline V gene has CDR1 SQVTM and CDR2 ANQGSEA. J was trimmed by 1 base and V by 4 bases; bases with no gene match: 6. CDR3 coding DNA: TGCAGCGTTGGGAGGGGGCCCCAGAACACTGAAGCTTTCTTT. Translating gives CSVGRGPQNTEAFF. Supplemented by reference TRBV29-1 and TRBJ1-1, the full variable domain reads SAVISQKPSRDICQRGTSLTIQCQVDSQVTMMFWYRQQPGQSLTLIATANQGSEATYESGFVIDKFPISRPNLTFSTLTVSNMSPEDSSIYLCSVGRGPQNTEAFFGQGTRLTVV.

The chain links TRBV5-1 to TRBJ2-7; 7 bases agree with TRBD1. The CDR3 has 15 amino acids. Germline V gives CDR1 SGHRS, CDR2 YFSETQ. V shed 8 bases and J 7 bases; nucleotides not matched to a gene: 18. CDR3 sequence: CARSTYRGKAEEQYF. As DNA, the CDR3 is TGCGCCAGAAGCACGTACAGGGGAAAGGCGGAAGAGCAGTACTTC.

V gene TRBV9 combines with J gene TRBJ1-6; D gene unclear. Trimming took 0 bases from V and 10 from J, leaving 11 bases between them. This CDR3 spans 14 amino acids. CDR1 is SGDLS, CDR2 YYNGEE, per germline. CDR3 coding DNA: TGTGCCAGCAGCGTAGACGGACTGGAGTCACCCCTCCACTTT. Its protein product is CASSVDGLESPLHF.

This clonotype was counted only a few times. This chain joins TRBV7-2 and TRBJ2-7; D unresolved. The end of the DNA fits TRBJ2-5 better, so the J call may be wrong. CDR3 length equals 13 residues. Germline CDR1 and CDR2: SGHTA and FQGNSA. Here the CDR3 DNA reads TGTGCCAGCAGCCTAGGTTGGCCAGAGACCCAGTACTTC. Translated: CASSLGWPETQYF.

The chain recombines TRBV20-1 with TRBJ2-1; D remains unclear. The V gene's germline CDR1 is DFQATT and CDR2 SNEGSKA (reference sequence). V shed 4 bases and J shed 6 bases, with 7 bases lying between them. CDR3 length: 11 residues. The CDR3 spells CSATSSNEQFF. The CDR3 nucleotides read TGCAGTGCTACCTCTAGCAATGAGCAGTTCTTC.

In this sample, this clonotype turned up a few times. The chain uses TRBV6-5 and TRBJ2-1; D is perhaps TRBD2 (7 bases). In germline, CDR1 is MNHEY, CDR2 SVGAGI. The CDR3 extends over 17 amino acids. Trimming stripped 0 bases from V and 0 bases from J, with 12 bases between. In nucleotides, the CDR3 is TGTGCCAGCAGTTACTCGGGGGGGGCCGGCTCCTACAATGAGCAGTTCTTC. Translating gives CASSYSGGAGSYNEQFF.

The chain links TRBV7-9 to TRBJ2-1, with 9 positions matching TRBD1. Looked up from germline, CDR1 is SEHNR and CDR2 is FQNEAQ (reference sequence). The V segment lost 5 bases and the J segment 8 bases; nucleotides outside the gene matches: 4. This CDR3 has 13 residues. This chain's CDR3 is CASSPGTGYEQFF. CDR3 DNA sequence: TGTGCCAGCAGCCCCGGGACAGGGTATGAGCAGTTCTTC.

The chain employs TRBV6-2 or TRBV6-3 and TRBJ2-5; the D is unclear. The CDR3 has 14 residues. Germline loops: CDR1 MNHEY, CDR2 SVGEGT. V was pared by 6 bases and J by 1 base, with 12 bases between. Written as DNA, the CDR3 is TGTGCCAGCAGGGGTGGACCCCTCCAAGAGACCCAGTACTTC. Translation gives CASRGGPLQETQYF.

J is TRBJ2-3 and V is TRBV24-1; D remains unclear. With 6 bases removed from V and 2 bases from J, the gap between germline ends came to 11 bases. Germline V gene sequence: CDR1 KGHDR, CDR2 SFDVKD. The CDR3 length is 14 residues. CDR3 DNA: TGTGCCACCAGTTCCATGAGAGACACAGATACGCAGTATTTT. Translation: CATSSMRDTDTQYF.

This clonotype appeared many times. The chain employs TRBV20-1 and TRBJ2-5; the D gene is possibly TRBD1 (6 bases). V was shortened by 6 bases and J by 0 bases, with 14 bases between the two germline ends. The CDR3 totals 14 residues. Looked up from germline, CDR1 is DFQATT and CDR2 is SNEGSKA (reference sequence). CDR3 amino acids: CSADLTGYQETQYF. As DNA, the CDR3 is TGCAGTGCGGATCTCACAGGGTACCAAGAGACCCAGTACTTC.

The chain combines TRBV20-1 with TRBJ2-3; 8 nucleotides line up with TRBD2. The CDR3 covers 16 residues. In germline, CDR1 is DFQATT, CDR2 SNEGSKA (reference sequence). Germline trimming cut 1 base from V and 4 bases from J; bases unmatched to any gene: 10. The CDR3, as DNA: TGCAGTGCTAGAGGGTGGGGCGGGGGGTACTCAGATACGCAGTATTTT. Translating gives CSARGWGGGYSDTQYF.

This clonotype was found a few times. This chain links TRBV20-1 with TRBJ2-1; 8 bases fit TRBD2. CDR3 size: 15 residues. V was clipped by 6 bases and J by 8 bases; unmatched bases: 15. CDR1 and CDR2 (germline): DFQATT, SNEGSKA (reference sequence). The CDR3 is CSATRSGRMTDEQFF. CDR3 in DNA: TGCAGTGCCACCAGAAGCGGGAGAATGACCGATGAGCAGTTCTTC.

Note on this clonotype: Given a much more abundant clone one base away, this may be a read error. The genes are TRBV6-5 and TRBJ1-6, with no clear D. The V gene's germline CDR1 is MNHEY and CDR2 SVGAGI. V gave up 2 bases and J gave up 5 bases, with 10 bases separating them. There are 15 residues in the CDR3. The CDR3 sequence: CASSYEGPHNSPLHF. In DNA form, the CDR3 reads TGTGCCAGCAGTTACGAAGGCCCCCATAATTCACCCCTCCACTTT.

V gene TRBV11-1 combines with J gene TRBJ2-6, with D possibly called TRBD1 or TRBD2 (5 bases each). V was cut by 5 bases and J by 4 bases, with 21 bases left in between. The CDR3 extends over 18 amino acids. Germline lookup yields CDR1 SGHAT and CDR2 FQDESV (reference sequence). Here the CDR3 reads CASSRTQGRGVGANVLTF. The DNA of the CDR3 is TGTGCCAGCAGCCGAACTCAGGGCAGAGGGGTCGGGGCCAACGTCCTGACTTTC. Drawing the rest from reference TRBV11-1 and TRBJ2-6, the complete variable domain is EAEVAQSPRYKITEKSQAVAFWCDPISGHATLYWYRQILGQGPELLVQFQDESVVDDSQLPKDRFSAERLKGVDSTLKIQPAELGDSAMYLCASSRTQGRGVGANVLTFGAGSRLTVL.

This sequence joins TRBV7-6 and TRBJ2-2, with D uncertain. CDR1 and CDR2 from the germline V gene are SGHVS and FNYEAQ. V was pared by 5 bases and J by 2 bases, with 18 bases between. The CDR3 covers 17 residues. Here the CDR3 DNA reads TGTGCCAGCAGCCCACTCCCAGGAAACGCCAACACCGGGGAGCTGTTTTTT. Protein sequence: CASSPLPGNANTGELFF. The full variable domain, rest sourced from reference TRBV7-6 and TRBJ2-2, is GAGVSQSPRYKVTKRGQDVALRCDPISGHVSLYWYRQALGQGPEFLTYFNYEAQQDKSGLPNDRFSAERPEGSISTLTIQRTEQRDSAMYRCASSPLPGNANTGELFFGEGSRLTVL.

This clonotype was observed a few times. The CDR3: CASSQESDGYTPSPLETQYF. DNA of the CDR3: TGCGCCAGCAGCCAAGAATCGGACGGATACACCCCTTCCCCCCTCGAGACCCAGTACTTC. This chain uses TRBV4-1 with TRBJ2-5; D is uncertain. CDR1 is MGHRA, CDR2 YSYEKL, per germline. V was pared by 0 bases and J by 5 bases, with 28 bases between. CDR3 length equals 20 residues.

This clonotype was observed many times. The genes are TRBV7-2 and TRBJ2-3, with D possibly being TRBD1 (7 bases). Trimming left V 3 bases short and J 4 bases short, with 14 bases between. Germline assignment: CDR1 SGHTA and CDR2 FQGNSA. The CDR3 spans 15 residues. The CDR3 bases are TGTGCCAGCAGCTTCCGATCAGGGGGGTCAGATACGCAGTATTTT. This gives the protein CASSFRSGGSDTQYF. Full variable domain (rest looked up from reference TRBV7-2 and TRBJ2-3): GAGVSQSPSNKVTEKGKDVELRCDPISGHTALYWYRQSLGQGLEFLIYFQGNSAPDKSGLPSDRFSAERTGGSVSTLTIQRTQQEDSAVYLCASSFRSGGSDTQYFGPGTRLTVL.

This rearrangement joins TRBV4-3 to TRBJ2-1; possibly TRBD2 for D (6 bases). Trimming took 0 bases from V and 12 from J, leaving 15 bases between them. Germline V gene data show CDR1 as LGHNA and CDR2 as YSLEER. CDR3 length equals 14 residues. The CDR3 reads CASSQDWDGSSQFF. The CDR3 DNA is TGCGCCAGCAGCCAAGATTGGGACGGGAGCTCGCAGTTCTTC.

As regards this clonotype: One end of the junction varies from germline; a read error may be responsible. This chain links TRBV7-9 with TRBJ2-5; perhaps TRBD2 as D (7 bases). The CDR3 consists of 16 residues. CDR1 SEHNR and CDR2 FQNEAQ come from the germline V gene (reference sequence). The CDR3 reads CASRFGGGGYQETQYF. As DNA, the CDR3 is TGTGCCAGCCGCTTCGGGGGAGGGGGGTACCAAGAGACCCAGTACTTC.

This sequence joins TRBV5-1 and TRBJ2-3; 7 nucleotides agree with TRBD2. CDR1 and CDR2 from the germline V gene are SGHRS and YFSETQ. Unmatched junction bases numbered 4, after V lost 3 bases and J lost 3 bases. The CDR3 covers 14 residues. The CDR3 protein is CASSSEAGTDTQYF. The DNA for the CDR3 is TGCGCCAGCAGCTCTGAAGCGGGGACAGATACGCAGTATTTT.

The J gene is TRBJ2-1, the V gene TRBV7-3, with D tentatively TRBD2 (6 bases). Germline values: CDR1 SGHTA, CDR2 FQGTGA. The length of the CDR3 is 16 residues. Deletions cut 4 bases from V and 9 bases from J, with 22 bases between. CDR3 in amino acids: CASSSAPGTGDIEQFF. For the CDR3, the DNA is TGTGCCAGCAGCTCGGCGCCCGGGACGGGGGATATTGAGCAGTTCTTC.